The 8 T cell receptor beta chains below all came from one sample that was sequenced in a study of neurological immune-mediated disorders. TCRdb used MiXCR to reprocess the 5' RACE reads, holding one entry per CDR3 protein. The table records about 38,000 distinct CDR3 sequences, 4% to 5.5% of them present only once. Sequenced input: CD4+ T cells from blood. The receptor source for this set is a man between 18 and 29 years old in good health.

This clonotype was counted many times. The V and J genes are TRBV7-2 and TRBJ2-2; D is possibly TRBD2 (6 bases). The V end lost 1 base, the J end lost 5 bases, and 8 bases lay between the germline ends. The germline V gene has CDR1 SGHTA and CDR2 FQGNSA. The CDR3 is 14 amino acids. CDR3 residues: CASSLDGGTGELFF. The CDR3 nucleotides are TGTGCCAGCAGCTTAGATGGGGGGACCGGGGAGCTGTTTTTT. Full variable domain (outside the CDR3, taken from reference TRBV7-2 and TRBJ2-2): GAGVSQSPSNKVTEKGKDVELRCDPISGHTALYWYRQSLGQGLEFLIYFQGNSAPDKSGLPSDRFSAERTGGSVSTLTIQRTQQEDSAVYLCASSLDGGTGELFFGEGSRLTVL.

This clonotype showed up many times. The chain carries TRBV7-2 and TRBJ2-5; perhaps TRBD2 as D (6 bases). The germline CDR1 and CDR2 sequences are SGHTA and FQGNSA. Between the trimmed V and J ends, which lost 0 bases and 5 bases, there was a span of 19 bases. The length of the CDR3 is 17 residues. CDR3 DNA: TGTGCCAGCAGCTTAGCGGGGCGGGGAACCCTCCAGGAGACCCAGTACTTC. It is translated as CASSLAGRGTLQETQYF.

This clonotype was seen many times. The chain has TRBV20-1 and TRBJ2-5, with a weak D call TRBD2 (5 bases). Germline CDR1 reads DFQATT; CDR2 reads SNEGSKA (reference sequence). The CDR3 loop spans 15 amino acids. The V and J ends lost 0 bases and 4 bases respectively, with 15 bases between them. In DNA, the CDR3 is TGCAGTGCTAGAGAGGAGGCAAATAGCGCAGAGACCCAGTACTTC. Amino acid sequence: CSAREEANSAETQYF.

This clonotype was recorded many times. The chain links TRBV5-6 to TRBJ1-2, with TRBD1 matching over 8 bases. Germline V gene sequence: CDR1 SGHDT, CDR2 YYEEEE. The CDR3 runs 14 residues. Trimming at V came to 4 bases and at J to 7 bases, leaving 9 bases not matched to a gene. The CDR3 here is CASSAQTGAGGYTF. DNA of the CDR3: TGTGCCAGCAGCGCGCAGACAGGGGCGGGTGGCTACACCTTC.

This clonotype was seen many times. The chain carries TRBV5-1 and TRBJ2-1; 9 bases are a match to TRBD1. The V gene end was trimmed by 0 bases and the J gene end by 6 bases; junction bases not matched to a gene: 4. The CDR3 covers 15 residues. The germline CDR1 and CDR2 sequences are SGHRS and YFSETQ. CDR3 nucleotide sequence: TGCGCCAGCAGCTTGGCTGGACAGGGGTCCAATGAGCAGTTCTTC. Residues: CASSLAGQGSNEQFF.

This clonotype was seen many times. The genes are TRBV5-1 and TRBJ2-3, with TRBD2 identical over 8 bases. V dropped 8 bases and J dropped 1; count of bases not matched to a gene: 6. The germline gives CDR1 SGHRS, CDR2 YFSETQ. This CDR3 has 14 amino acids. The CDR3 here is CASRSGIGTDTQYF. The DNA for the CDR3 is TGCGCCAGTCGTAGCGGGATCGGCACAGATACGCAGTATTTT.

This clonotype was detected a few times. CDR3 nucleotide sequence: TGTGCCAGCAGTTACCCGGGGGCTAATGAGCAGTTCTTC. Amino acid sequence: CASSYPGANEQFF. V is TRBV6-6 and J is TRBJ2-1, with D possibly called TRBD1 or TRBD2 (6 bases each). V was cut by 2 bases and J by 7 bases, with 9 bases left in between. The CDR3 is 13 residues long. The germline gives CDR1 MNHNY, CDR2 SVGAGI (reference sequence).

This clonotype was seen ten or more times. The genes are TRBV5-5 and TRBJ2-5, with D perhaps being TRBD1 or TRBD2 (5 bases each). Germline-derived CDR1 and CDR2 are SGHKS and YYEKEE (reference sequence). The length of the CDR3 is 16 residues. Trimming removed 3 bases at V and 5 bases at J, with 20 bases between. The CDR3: CASSSILTGLGETQYF. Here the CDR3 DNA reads TGTGCCAGCAGCTCCATCTTGACGGGGCTAGGGGAGACCCAGTACTTC.